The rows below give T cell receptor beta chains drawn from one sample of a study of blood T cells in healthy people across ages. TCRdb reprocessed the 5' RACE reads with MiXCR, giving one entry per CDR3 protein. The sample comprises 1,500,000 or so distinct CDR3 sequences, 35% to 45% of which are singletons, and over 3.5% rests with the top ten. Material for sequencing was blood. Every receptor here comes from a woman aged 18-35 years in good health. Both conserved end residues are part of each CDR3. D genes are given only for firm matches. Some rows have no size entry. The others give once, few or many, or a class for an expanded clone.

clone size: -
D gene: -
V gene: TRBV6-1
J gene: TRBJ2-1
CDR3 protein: CASSEWPARGNNEQFF
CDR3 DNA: TGTGCCAGCAGTGAATGGCCAGCGAGGGGGAACAATGAGCAGTTCTTC

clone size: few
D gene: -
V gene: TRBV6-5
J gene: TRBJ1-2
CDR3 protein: CASRRMDSNGYTF
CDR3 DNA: TGTGCCAGCAGGAGAATGGACTCCAATGGCTACACCTTC

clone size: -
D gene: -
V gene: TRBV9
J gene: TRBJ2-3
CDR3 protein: CASSLAGDGTDTQYF
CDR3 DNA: TGTGCCAGCAGCCTGGCTGGAGATGGCACAGATACGCAGTATTTT

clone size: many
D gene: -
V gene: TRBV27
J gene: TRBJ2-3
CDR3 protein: CASSFSGPSTDTQYF
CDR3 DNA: TGTGCCAGCAGTTTCTCCGGGCCTAGCACAGATACGCAGTATTTT

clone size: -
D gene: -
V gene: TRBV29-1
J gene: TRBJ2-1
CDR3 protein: CSVDPVSSYNEQFF
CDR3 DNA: TGCAGCGTTGACCCAGTCAGCTCCTACAATGAGCAGTTCTTC

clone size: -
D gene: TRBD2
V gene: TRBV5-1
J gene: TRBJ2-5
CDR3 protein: CASSLTSGGTHRQQYF
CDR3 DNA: TGCGCCAGCAGCCTTACTAGCGGGGGGACTCACCGTCAGCAGTACTTC

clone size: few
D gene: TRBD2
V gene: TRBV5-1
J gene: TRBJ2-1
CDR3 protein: CASSLAVSSGSTNEQFF
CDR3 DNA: TGCGCCAGCAGCTTGGCCGTGTCCAGCGGGAGTACGAATGAGCAGTTCTTC

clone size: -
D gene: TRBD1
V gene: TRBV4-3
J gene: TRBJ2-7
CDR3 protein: CASSQDRDRTYEQYF
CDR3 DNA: TGCGCCAGCAGCCAAGACCGGGACAGAACCTACGAGCAGTACTTC

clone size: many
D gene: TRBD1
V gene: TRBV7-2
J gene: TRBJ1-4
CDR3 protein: CASSPDRGNEKLFF
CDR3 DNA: TGTGCCAGCAGCCCGGACAGGGGTAATGAAAAACTGTTTTTT

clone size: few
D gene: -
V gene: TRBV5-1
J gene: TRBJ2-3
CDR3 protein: CASSSRTGNRVTDTQYF
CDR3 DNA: TGCGCCAGCAGCTCGCGAACGGGAAACCGGGTTACAGATACGCAGTATTTT

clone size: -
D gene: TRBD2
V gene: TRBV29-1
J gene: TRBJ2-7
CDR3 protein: CSGGGVYEQYF
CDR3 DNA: TGCAGCGGGGGAGGGGTTTACGAGCAGTACTTC

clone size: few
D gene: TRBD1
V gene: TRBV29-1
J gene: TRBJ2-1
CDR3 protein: CSVRQGGKGEQFF
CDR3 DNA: TGCAGCGTGCGACAGGGTGGTAAGGGTGAGCAGTTCTTC

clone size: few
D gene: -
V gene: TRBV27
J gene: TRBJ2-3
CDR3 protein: CASRFMAGPTDTQYF
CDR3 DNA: TGTGCCAGCCGCTTTATGGCAGGGCCCACAGATACGCAGTATTTT

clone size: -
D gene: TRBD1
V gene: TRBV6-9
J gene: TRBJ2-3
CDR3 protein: CASDRDLSPDTQYF
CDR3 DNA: TGTGCCAGCGACAGGGACCTTAGCCCAGATACGCAGTATTTT

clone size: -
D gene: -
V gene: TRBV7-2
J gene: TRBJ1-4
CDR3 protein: CASSSRGAVTTNEKLFF
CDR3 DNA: TGTGCCAGCAGCTCCCGGGGGGCAGTTACAACTAATGAAAAACTGTTTTTT

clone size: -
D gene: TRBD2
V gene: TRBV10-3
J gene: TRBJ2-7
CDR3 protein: CAISESGSGRTNEQYF
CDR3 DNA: TGTGCCATCAGTGAGTCTGGAAGCGGGAGAACCAACGAGCAGTACTTC

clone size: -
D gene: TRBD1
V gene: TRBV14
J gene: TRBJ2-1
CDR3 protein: CASSTPGQGASYEQFF
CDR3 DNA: TGTGCCAGCAGCACCCCGGGACAGGGGGCCTCGTATGAGCAGTTCTTC

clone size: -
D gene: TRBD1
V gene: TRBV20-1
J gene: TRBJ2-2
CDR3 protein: CNALRGSTGELFF
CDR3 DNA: TGCAATGCCCTCAGGGGGAGCACCGGGGAGCTGTTTTTT

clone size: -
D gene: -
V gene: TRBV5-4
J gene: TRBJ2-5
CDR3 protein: CASSFWVQETQYF
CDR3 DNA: TGTGCCAGCAGCTTTTGGGTCCAAGAGACCCAGTACTTC

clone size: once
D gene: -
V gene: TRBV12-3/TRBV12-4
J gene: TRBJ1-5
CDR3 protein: CASSLKAQPQHF
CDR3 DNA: TGTGCCAGCAGTTTAAAGGCTCAGCCCCAGCATTTT

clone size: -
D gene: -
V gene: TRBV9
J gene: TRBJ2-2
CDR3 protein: CASSVGGWTGELFF
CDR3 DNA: TGTGCCAGCAGCGTAGGGGGGTGGACCGGGGAGCTGTTTTTT

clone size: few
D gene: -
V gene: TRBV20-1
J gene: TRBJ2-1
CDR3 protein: CSAVYRDEQFF
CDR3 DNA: TGCAGTGCGGTCTACCGTGATGAGCAGTTCTTC

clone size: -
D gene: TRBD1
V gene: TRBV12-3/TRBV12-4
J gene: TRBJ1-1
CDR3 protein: CASSFRQGASEAFF
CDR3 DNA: TGTGCCAGCAGTTTTAGACAGGGGGCGTCTGAAGCTTTCTTT

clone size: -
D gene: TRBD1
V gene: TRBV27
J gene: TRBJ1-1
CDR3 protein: CASSRSTGMVEAFF
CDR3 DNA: TGTGCCAGCAGTCGCTCGACAGGGATGGTTGAAGCTTTCTTT

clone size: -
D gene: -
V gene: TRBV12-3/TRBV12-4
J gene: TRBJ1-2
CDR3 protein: CASRFRGGYTF
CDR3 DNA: TGTGCCAGCAGATTTCGTGGGGGCTACACCTTC

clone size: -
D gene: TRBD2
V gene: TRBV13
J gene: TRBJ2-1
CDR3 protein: CASSTGTSGAQETQFF
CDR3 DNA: TGTGCCAGCAGCACCGGGACTAGCGGGGCTCAAGAGACCCAGTTCTTC

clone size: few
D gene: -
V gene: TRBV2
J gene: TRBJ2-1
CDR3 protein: CASSEAGTTYNEQFF
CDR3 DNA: TGTGCCAGCAGTGAAGCCGGGACCACCTACAATGAGCAGTTCTTC

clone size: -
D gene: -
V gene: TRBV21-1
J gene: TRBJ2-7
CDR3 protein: CASSNERREQYF
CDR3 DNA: TGTGCCAGCAGCAATGAACGACGCGAGCAGTACTTC

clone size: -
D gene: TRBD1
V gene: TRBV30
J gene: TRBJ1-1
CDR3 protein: CAWNPDRLNTEAFF
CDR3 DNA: TGTGCCTGGAACCCGGACAGGCTGAACACTGAAGCTTTCTTT

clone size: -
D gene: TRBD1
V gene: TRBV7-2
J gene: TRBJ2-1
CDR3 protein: CASSLTGTGLYNEQFF
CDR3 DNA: TGTGCCAGCAGCCTAACAGGGACAGGGCTGTACAATGAGCAGTTCTTC

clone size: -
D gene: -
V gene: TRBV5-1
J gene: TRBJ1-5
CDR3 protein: CASSNWGRPGPQSPSNQPQHF
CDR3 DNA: TGCGCCAGCAGCAATTGGGGGAGACCCGGGCCCCAAAGTCCTAGCAATCAGCCCCAGCATTTT

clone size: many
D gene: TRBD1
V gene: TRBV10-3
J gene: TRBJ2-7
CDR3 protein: CAISAPGTVSYEQYF
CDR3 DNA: TGTGCCATCAGCGCTCCTGGGACAGTATCCTACGAGCAGTACTTC